Listed here are 21 T cell receptor beta chains from one sample, sequenced in a study of T cell responses to AZD1222 COVID-19 vaccine. Here immunoSEQ multiplex PCR was the method, and the copy in TCRdb shows in-frame clones only, minus some. The table includes 74,000 or so clones, more than 75% detected once. The material sequenced was peripheral blood, taken on day 0 of AZD1222 vaccination. The receptors here all came from an adult in good health.

The rearrangement joins TRBV18 to TRBJ2-6; TRBD2 aligns across 7 bases. Germline CDR1 and CDR2: KGHSH and LQKENI. This CDR3 has 17 amino acids. V was pared by 3 bases and J by 0 bases, with 5 bases of the junction left unmatched. CDR3 loop: CASSPGTISSGANVLTF. The CDR3 DNA sequence: TGTGCCAGCTCACCCGGGACTATCAGCTCTGGGGCCAACGTCCTGACTTTC.

The rearrangement links TRBV7-9 to TRBJ2-7; D is unresolved. Trimming pared 4 bases from V and 1 base from J, leaving 11 bases between. The CDR3 totals 14 residues. CDR1 is SEHNR, CDR2 FQNEAQ, per germline (reference sequence). CDR3 nucleotide sequence: TGTGCCAGCAGCTCTTCCACACCTTCCTACGAGCAGTACTTC. Its protein product is CASSSSTPSYEQYF.

This sequence joins TRBV6-4 and TRBJ1-5; D uncertain. This CDR3 has 14 residues. The V gene lost 2 bases and the J gene lost 3 bases, with 8 bases spanning the gap. Germline CDR1 MRHNA, CDR2 SNTAGT. CDR3 region: CASSDRQANQPQHF. For the CDR3, the DNA is TGTGCCAGCAGTGACAGGCAGGCCAATCAGCCCCAGCATTTT.

The rearrangement links TRBV4-1 to TRBJ2-5; the match to TRBD1 covers 7 bases. Per the germline V gene, CDR1 is MGHRA and CDR2 is YSYEKL. V was clipped by 0 bases and J by 5 bases; unmatched bases: 12. The CDR3 is 17 residues long. The CDR3 DNA sequence: TGCGCCAGCAGCCAAGATCTTCTAAAGGGGGCTCGGGAGACCCAGTACTTC. Translated, it gives CASSQDLLKGARETQYF.

This clone turned up a few times. The chain uses TRBV5-1 and TRBJ1-5, with D possibly being TRBD1 (5 bases). This CDR3 contains 13 residues. Trimming removed 1 base from V and 6 bases from J, with 8 bases in between. Germline CDR1 SGHRS, CDR2 YFSETQ. The DNA of the CDR3 is TGCGCCAGCAGCTTGTGGGGCGCTCAGCCCCAGCATTTT. This codes for CASSLWGAQPQHF.

The V and J genes are TRBV25-1 and TRBJ1-3, with D uncertain. Deletions cut 4 bases from V and 2 bases from J, with 9 bases between. The germline CDR1 and CDR2 sequences are MGHDK and SYGVNS. The CDR3 is 14 amino acids. CDR3 sequence (DNA): TGTGCCAGCAGTGTCTCAGCCACTGGAAACACCATATATTTT. The encoded protein is CASSVSATGNTIYF.

The V gene is TRBV19, the J gene TRBJ1-3, with 9 bases identical to TRBD1. This CDR3 has 15 residues. J was trimmed by 5 bases and V by 5 bases; bases with no gene match: 7. From germline, CDR1 is LNHDA and CDR2 SQIVND (reference sequence). CDR3 sequence: CASSPLDRGRNTIYF. DNA for the CDR3: TGTGCCAGTAGTCCCCTGGACAGGGGAAGAAACACCATATATTTT.

The CDR3 sequence: CASSLVEGIAEAFF. The CDR3 coding sequence is TGCGCCAGCAGCTTGGTTGAGGGGATAGCTGAAGCTTTCTTT. The genes are TRBV5-1 and TRBJ1-1, with a tentative D call TRBD1 (5 bases). The CDR3 has 14 residues. Germline assignment: CDR1 SGHRS and CDR2 YFSETQ. V was pared by 0 bases and J by 6 bases, with 12 bases between.

This chain uses TRBV19 with TRBJ2-1; D may be TRBD1 (6 bases). Germline CDR1 and CDR2: LNHDA and SQIVND (reference sequence). This CDR3 comprises 15 residues. The ends were cut back, 5 bases at V and 0 bases at J, with 11 bases in the middle. The CDR3, as DNA: TGTGCCAGTAGTGTCGCCAGGGGCTCCTACAATGAGCAGTTCTTC. This encodes CASSVARGSYNEQFF.

The rearrangement links TRBV4-2 to TRBJ1-4, with a weak D call TRBD1 (5 bases). Germline CDR1 is LGHNA and CDR2 is YNFKEQ. The V and J ends lost 1 base and 7 bases respectively, with 10 bases between them. The CDR3 totals 14 residues. Written as DNA, the CDR3 is TGTGCCAGCAGCCAAGGCGTGGGGGGTGAAAAACTGTTTTTT. Protein product: CASSQGVGGEKLFF.

J is TRBJ2-3 and V is TRBV11-3; a possible D gene is TRBD2 (5 bases). Germline V lookup: CDR1 SGHNT, CDR2 YENEEA. Trimming took off 3 bases at V and 3 bases at J, with 10 bases between the two ends. The length of the CDR3 is 14 residues. The CDR3 coding sequence is TGTGCCAGCAGCTTTGGGGAGACGACAGATACGCAGTATTTT. Its translation is CASSFGETTDTQYF. The full variable domain, completed using reference TRBV11-3 and TRBJ2-3, is EAGVVQSPRYKIIEKKQPVAFWCNPISGHNTLYWYLQNLGQGPELLIRYENEEAVDDSQLPKDRFSAERLKGVDSTLKIQPAELGDSAVYLCASSFGETTDTQYFGPGTRLTVL.

This chain connects TRBV7-9 to TRBJ1-5; D is ambiguous. CDR3 size: 15 residues. The V and J ends lost 5 bases and 0 bases respectively, with 11 bases between them. The germline CDR1 and CDR2 sequences are SEHNR and FQNEAQ (reference sequence). In nucleotides, the CDR3 is TGTGCCAGCAGCCCTCTATTAGATAGCAATCAGCCCCAGCATTTT. Encoded protein: CASSPLLDSNQPQHF.

This clone was detected a few times. This chain uses TRBV4-1 with TRBJ2-3; 7 bases line up with TRBD2. Germline V gene data show CDR1 as MGHRA and CDR2 as YSYEKL. This CDR3 contains 16 residues. The V segment lost 0 bases and the J segment 2 bases; nucleotides outside the gene matches: 5. This CDR3 reads CASSQEASGHTDTQYF. As DNA, the CDR3 is TGCGCCAGCAGCCAAGAGGCTAGCGGTCACACAGATACGCAGTATTTT.

This clone has only a few counts. The J gene is TRBJ2-4, the V gene TRBV19; tentative D call: TRBD1 (6 bases). V shed 6 bases and J shed 8 bases, with 11 bases lying between them. Germline V CDR1 and CDR2: LNHDA, SQIVND (reference sequence). The CDR3 sequence is 12 residues long. CDR3 amino acids: CASRKQGDIQYF. The CDR3 DNA sequence: TGTGCCAGTAGGAAACAGGGAGACATTCAGTACTTC.

The genes are TRBV10-3 and TRBJ2-3; a possible D gene is TRBD1 (7 bases). In germline, CDR1 is ENHRY, CDR2 SYGVKD. The CDR3 is 16 residues long. V was cut by 8 bases and J by 3 bases, with 21 bases left in between. The CDR3 coding sequence is TGTGCCATCCCGGAGAGGAGGGGGCTAATGACAGATACGCAGTATTTT. It encodes CAIPERRGLMTDTQYF.

The chain employs TRBV6-4 and TRBJ2-1; TRBD1 aligns across 10 bases. Germline assignment: CDR1 MRHNA and CDR2 SNTAGT. This CDR3 is 14 amino acids long. The junction had 6 bases not matched to a gene; V was cut back by 4 bases and J by 9 bases. The CDR3 DNA sequence: TGTGCCAGCAGTGTCGACAGGGGGCTAGGTGAGCAGTTCTTC. It encodes CASSVDRGLGEQFF.

The J gene is TRBJ2-3, the V gene TRBV7-2; 15 bases match TRBD2. The CDR3 spans 15 residues. V dropped 5 bases and J dropped 11; count of bases not matched to a gene: 8. Germline CDR1 is SGHTA and CDR2 is FQGNSA. CDR3: CASSRTSGGAEGQYF. The CDR3 DNA sequence: TGTGCCAGCAGCCGGACTAGCGGGGGGGCTGAGGGGCAGTATTTT.

V usage is TRBV6-5 and J usage is TRBJ1-1; weak D call: TRBD1 (6 bases). Germline V lookup: CDR1 MNHEY, CDR2 SVGAGI. This CDR3 is built from 13 residues. Trimming left V 6 bases short and J 6 bases short, with 14 bases between. CDR3 region: CASSYGQTAEAFF. CDR3 in DNA: TGTGCCAGCAGCTACGGACAGACCGCTGAAGCTTTCTTT.

The V call is TRBV29-1, the J call TRBJ2-1; perhaps TRBD1 as D (6 bases). The germline V gene encodes CDR1 SQVTM and CDR2 ANQGSEA. The V gene lost 6 bases and the J gene lost 1 base, with 13 bases spanning the gap. This CDR3 is built from 14 residues. CDR3 sequence (DNA): TGCAGCGTCGCAGGGGAAGGTTCCTACAATGAGCAGTTCTTC. This encodes CSVAGEGSYNEQFF.

The chain has TRBV7-3 and TRBJ1-1; D unresolved. V lost 5 bases and J lost 4, with 14 bases in between. The CDR3 runs to 14 residues. Germline V lookup: CDR1 SGHTA, CDR2 FQGTGA. The CDR3 loop is CASSAAGRGTEAFF. The CDR3 DNA follows: TGTGCCAGCAGCGCCGCCGGTCGAGGCACTGAAGCTTTCTTT.

The rearrangement links TRBV10-3 to TRBJ2-3; maybe TRBD2 (6 bases). Trimming pared 2 bases from V and 2 bases from J, leaving 14 bases between. Germline V gene data show CDR1 as ENHRY and CDR2 as SYGVKD. CDR3 size: 16 residues. In nucleotides, the CDR3 is TGTGCCATCAGTGAGGAGGCCCAGGACTACACAGATACGCAGTATTTT. As protein: CAISEEAQDYTDTQYF.